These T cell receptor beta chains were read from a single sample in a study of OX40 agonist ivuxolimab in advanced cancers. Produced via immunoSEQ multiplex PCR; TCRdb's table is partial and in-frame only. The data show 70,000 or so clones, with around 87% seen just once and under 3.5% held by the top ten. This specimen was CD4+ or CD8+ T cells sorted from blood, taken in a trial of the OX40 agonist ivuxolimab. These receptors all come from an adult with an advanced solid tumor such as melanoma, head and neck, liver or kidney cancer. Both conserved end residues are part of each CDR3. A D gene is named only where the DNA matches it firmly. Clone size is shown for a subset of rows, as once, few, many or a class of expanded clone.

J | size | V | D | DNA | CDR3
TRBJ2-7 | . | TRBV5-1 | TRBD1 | TGCGCCAGCAGCTCGGTCACGACGACAGGGGGCGAGGTTCGAGAGCAGTACTTC | CASSSVTTTGGEVREQYF
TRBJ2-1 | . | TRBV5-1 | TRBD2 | TGCGCCAGCAGCCCCGGGACTAACTACAATGAGCAGTTCTTC | CASSPGTNYNEQFF
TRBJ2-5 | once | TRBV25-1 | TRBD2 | TGTGCCAGCAGTGAAATGGGAGGGAAAGAGACCCAGTACTTC | CASSEMGGKETQYF
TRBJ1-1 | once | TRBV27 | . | TGTGCCAGCAGTCATAAGACGGGGGGGACTGAAGCTTGCTTT | CASSHKTGGTEACF
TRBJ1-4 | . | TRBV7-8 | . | TGTGCCAGCAGCTTAGACCGGGCTAATGAAAAACTGTTTTTT | CASSLDRANEKLFF
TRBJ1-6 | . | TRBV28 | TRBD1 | TGTGCCAGCAGGGAGAGACAGGGGCCCTATTCACCCCTCCACTTT | CASRERQGPYSPLHF
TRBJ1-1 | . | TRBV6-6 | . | TGTGCCAGCAGCCTAACGAACACTGAAGCTTTCTTT | CASSLTNTEAFF
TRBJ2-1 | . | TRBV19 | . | TGTGCCAGTAGCTCTCTCAGGCGTGGGAGCAATGAGCAGTTCTTC | CASSSLRRGSNEQFF
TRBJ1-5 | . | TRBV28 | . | TGTGCCAGCAGTTTAAATCTATATAGCAATCAGCCCCAGCATTTT | CASSLNLYSNQPQHF
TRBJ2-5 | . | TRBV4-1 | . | TGCGCCAGCAGCCAAGAAGGGGGTAGCGGGTTACCTAATGGGGAGACCCAGTACTTC | CASSQEGGSGLPNGETQYF
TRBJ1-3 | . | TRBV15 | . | TGTGCCACCAGCAGAGATCGATCCTCTGGAAACACCATATATTTT | CATSRDRSSGNTIYF
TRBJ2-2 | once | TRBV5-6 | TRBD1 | TGTGCCAGCAGCTGGACGGACAGGCGGCCCGGGGAGCTGTTTTTT | CASSWTDRRPGELFF
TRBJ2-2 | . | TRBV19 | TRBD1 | TGTGCCAGTAGTATGGTAGGGGGCTTGGCCGGGGAGCTGTTTTTT | CASSMVGGLAGELFF
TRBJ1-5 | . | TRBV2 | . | TGTGCCAGCAGTTCGGGAAGTGGGTATCAGCCCCAGCATTTT | CASSSGSGYQPQHF
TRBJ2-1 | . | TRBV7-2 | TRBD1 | TGTGCCAGCAGCTCCGACCTGGACAGGAGGCACAATGAGCAGTTCTTC | CASSSDLDRRHNEQFF
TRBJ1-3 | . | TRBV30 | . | TGTGCCTGTGGACATCGCATCGGAAACACCATATATTTT | CACGHRIGNTIYF
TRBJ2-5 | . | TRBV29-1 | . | TGCAGCGTTTCCCGAGCCCAAGAGACCCAGTACTTC | CSVSRAQETQYF